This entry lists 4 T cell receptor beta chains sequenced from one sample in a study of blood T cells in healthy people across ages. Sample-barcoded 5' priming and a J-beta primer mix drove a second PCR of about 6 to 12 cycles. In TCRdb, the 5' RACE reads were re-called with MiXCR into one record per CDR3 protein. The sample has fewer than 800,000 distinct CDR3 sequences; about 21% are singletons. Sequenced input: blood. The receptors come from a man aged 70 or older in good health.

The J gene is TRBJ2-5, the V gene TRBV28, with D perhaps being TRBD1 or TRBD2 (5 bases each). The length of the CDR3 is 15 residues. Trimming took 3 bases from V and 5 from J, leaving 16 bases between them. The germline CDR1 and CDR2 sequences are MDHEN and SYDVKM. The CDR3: CASSFPGTQGETQYF. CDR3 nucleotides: TGTGCCAGCAGTTTTCCCGGGACCCAAGGGGAGACCCAGTACTTC.

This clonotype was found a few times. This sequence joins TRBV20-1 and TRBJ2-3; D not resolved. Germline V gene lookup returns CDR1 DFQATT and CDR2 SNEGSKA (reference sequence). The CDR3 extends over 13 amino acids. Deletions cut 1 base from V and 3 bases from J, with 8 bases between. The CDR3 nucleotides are TGCAGTGCTAGAGTGGAGAGAACAGATACGCAGTATTTT. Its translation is CSARVERTDTQYF.

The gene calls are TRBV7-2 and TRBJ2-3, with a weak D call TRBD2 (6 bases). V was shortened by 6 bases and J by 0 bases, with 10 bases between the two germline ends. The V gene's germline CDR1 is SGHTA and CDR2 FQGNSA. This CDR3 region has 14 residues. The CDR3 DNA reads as TGTGCCAGCAGGCGGGGTATTAGCACAGATACGCAGTATTTT. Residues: CASRRGISTDTQYF.

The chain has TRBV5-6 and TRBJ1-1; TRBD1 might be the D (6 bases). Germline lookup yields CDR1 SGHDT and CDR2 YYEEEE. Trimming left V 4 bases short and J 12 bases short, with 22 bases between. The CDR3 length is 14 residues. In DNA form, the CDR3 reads TGTGCCAGCAGCCCCGATCCGGGACACTGCGGATCTTTCTTT. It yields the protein CASSPDPGHCGSFF.